This T cell receptor beta chain was observed in a study of blood T cell repertoires in COVID-19. Sequenced by immunoSEQ multiplex PCR; TCRdb stores in-frame clones only, minus some. This table holds a few hundred thousand clones, roughly 90% found once. Germline assignment: CDR1 KGHSH and CDR2 LQKENI. J gave up 6 bases and V 3 bases, and 10 bases lay outside the gene matches. The CDR3 is 16 amino acids. V and J are TRBV18 and TRBJ2-4, with TRBD1 identical over 8 bases. The receptor's source is a man between 60 and 70 years old who had recovered from COVID-19. The sequenced sample consisted of peripheral blood. The CDR3 DNA is TGTGCCAGCTCACCTTTTCGGACAGGGTACGGAAACATTCAGTACTTC. Its protein product is CASSPFRTGYGNIQYF.